Sequencing of this T cell receptor (beta chain) was carried out in a study of PD-L1 blockade in urothelial cancer. The time point was: peripheral blood 6 weeks after treatment start. Using immunoSEQ multiplex PCR, the repertoire was profiled, and TCRdb retains in-frame clones only, with some absent. Of about 120,000 clones in the sample, around 89% are singletons; the top ten hold 1.5% to 2%. This CDR3 region has 16 residues. The V gene's germline CDR1 is MGHRA and CDR2 YSYEKL. V dropped 0 bases and J dropped 5; count of bases not matched to a gene: 4. The source of this sequence is a man aged 55 to 70 with urothelial cancer. This specimen was PBMCs, taken around atezolizumab (anti-PD-L1) treatment. The rearrangement uses TRBV4-1 and TRBJ2-2, with 9 bases fitting TRBD2. The CDR3 DNA sequence: TGCGCCAGCAGCCAAGAAATAGCGGGAGCTACCGGGGAGCTGTTTTTT. Amino acid sequence: CASSQEIAGATGELFF.